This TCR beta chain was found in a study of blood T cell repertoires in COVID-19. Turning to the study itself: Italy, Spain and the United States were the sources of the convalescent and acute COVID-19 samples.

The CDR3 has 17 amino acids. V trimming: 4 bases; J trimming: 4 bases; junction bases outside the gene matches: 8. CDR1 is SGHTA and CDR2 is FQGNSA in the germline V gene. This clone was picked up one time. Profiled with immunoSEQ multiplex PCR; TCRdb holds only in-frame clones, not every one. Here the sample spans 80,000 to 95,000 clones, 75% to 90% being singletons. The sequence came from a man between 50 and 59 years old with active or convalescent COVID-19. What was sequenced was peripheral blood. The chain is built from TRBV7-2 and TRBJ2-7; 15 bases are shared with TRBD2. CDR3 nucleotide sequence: TGTGCCAGCAGCTGGACTAGCGGGGGGGCCGTTGTGTACGAGCAGTACTTC. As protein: CASSWTSGGAVVYEQYF. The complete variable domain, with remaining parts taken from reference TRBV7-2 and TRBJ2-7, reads GAGVSQSPSNKVTEKGKDVELRCDPISGHTALYWYRQSLGQGLEFLIYFQGNSAPDKSGLPSDRFSAERTGGSVSTLTIQRTQQEDSAVYLCASSWTSGGAVVYEQYFGPGTRLTVT.